This T cell receptor beta chain was profiled in a study of tumor-infiltrating lymphocytes in glioblastoma multiforme. Study-wide results and caveats: Just one glioblastoma patient contributed to the TCR-mutation comparison. RNA-based TCR sequencing may distort clone frequencies, since cells carry unequal TCR transcript numbers. The T cells in this sample were not sorted into functional subsets.

Worth noting for this clonotype: Its matching antigen is unknown. The junction does not match germline at one end; this may be a read error.

Multiple V-beta primers and a C-beta primer amplified TCRB from RNA. No unique molecular identifiers were described for these TCRB libraries. Each CDR3 protein is one row after TCRdb ran MiXCR on the multiplex PCR reads. The sample lists roughly 10,000 distinct CDR3 sequences, 60% to 70% occurring once. Germline-derived CDR1 and CDR2 are SQVTM and ANQGSEA. This CDR3 region has 15 residues. This TCR came from a male donor with glioblastoma. J is TRBJ2-3 and V is TRBV29-1; 10 bases fit TRBD2. Sequenced input: brain tumor tissue. CDR3 region: CSVTTGTSVRNTQYF. CDR3 in DNA: TGCAGCGTTACCACCGGGACTAGCGTGAGGAATACGCAATATTTT.